The table lists the clone carrying this T cell receptor beta chain with a few counts. What it binds is unknown. This sample stems from a study of T cells in localized non-small cell lung cancer. Germline lookup yields CDR1 MNHGY and CDR2 SAAAGT. CDR3 length: 14 residues. V shed 7 bases and J shed 3 bases, with 16 bases lying between them. TCRdb's copy holds only in-frame clones and misses some; the assay was immunoSEQ multiplex PCR. Here the sample spans approximately 1,300 clones, about 35% being singletons. Study-wide results and limits: Out of the top 100 tumor clones, a median around 57 were seen in adjacent lung. Sequencing covered just one tumor region, so heterogeneity cannot be ruled out.

The chain joins TRBV6-8 to TRBJ2-7; weak D call: TRBD2 (5 bases). This TCR came from a woman aged 18 to 55 with stage I lung adenocarcinoma. The sample consisted of lung tumor tissue, taken before any cancer treatment. Here the CDR3 reads CASTKSGGIYEQYF. The CDR3 DNA is TGTGCCAGCACCAAGAGTGGAGGAATCTACGAGCAGTACTTC.